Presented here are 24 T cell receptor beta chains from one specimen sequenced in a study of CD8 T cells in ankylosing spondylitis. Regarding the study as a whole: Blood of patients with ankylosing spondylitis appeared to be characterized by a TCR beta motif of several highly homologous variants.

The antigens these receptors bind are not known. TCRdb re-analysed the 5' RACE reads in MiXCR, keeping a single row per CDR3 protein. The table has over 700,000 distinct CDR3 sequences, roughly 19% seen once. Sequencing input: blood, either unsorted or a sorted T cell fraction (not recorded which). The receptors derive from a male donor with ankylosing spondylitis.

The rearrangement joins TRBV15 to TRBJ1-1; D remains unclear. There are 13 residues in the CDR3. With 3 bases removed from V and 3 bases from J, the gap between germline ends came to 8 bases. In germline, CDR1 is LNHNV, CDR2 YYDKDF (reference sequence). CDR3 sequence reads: CATSSVQYTEAFF. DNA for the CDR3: TGTGCCACCAGCAGTGTCCAGTACACTGAAGCTTTCTTT.

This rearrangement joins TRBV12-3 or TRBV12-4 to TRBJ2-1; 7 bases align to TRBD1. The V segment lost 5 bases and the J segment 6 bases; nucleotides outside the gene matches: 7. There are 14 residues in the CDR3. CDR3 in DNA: TGTGCCAGCAGTCTCTCGGGACAGATCAATGAGCAGTTCTTC. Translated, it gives CASSLSGQINEQFF.

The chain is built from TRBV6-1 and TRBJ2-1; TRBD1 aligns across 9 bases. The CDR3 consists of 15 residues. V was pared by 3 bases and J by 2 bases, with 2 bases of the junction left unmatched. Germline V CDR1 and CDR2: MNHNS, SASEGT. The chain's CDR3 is CASSEDRGPYNEQFF. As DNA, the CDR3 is TGTGCCAGCAGTGAGGACAGGGGCCCCTACAATGAGCAGTTCTTC.

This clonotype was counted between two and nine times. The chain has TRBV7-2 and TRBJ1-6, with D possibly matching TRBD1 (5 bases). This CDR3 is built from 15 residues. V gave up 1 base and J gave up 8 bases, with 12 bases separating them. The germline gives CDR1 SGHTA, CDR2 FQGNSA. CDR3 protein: CASSLGVGADSPLHF. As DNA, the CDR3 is TGTGCCAGCAGCTTAGGGGTAGGGGCCGATTCACCCCTCCACTTT.

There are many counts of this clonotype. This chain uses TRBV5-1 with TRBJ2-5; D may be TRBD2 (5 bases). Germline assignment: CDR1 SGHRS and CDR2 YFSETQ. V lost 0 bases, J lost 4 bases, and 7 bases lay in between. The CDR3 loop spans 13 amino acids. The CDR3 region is CASSLGGPETQYF. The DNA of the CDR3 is TGCGCCAGCAGCTTGGGAGGGCCAGAGACCCAGTACTTC.

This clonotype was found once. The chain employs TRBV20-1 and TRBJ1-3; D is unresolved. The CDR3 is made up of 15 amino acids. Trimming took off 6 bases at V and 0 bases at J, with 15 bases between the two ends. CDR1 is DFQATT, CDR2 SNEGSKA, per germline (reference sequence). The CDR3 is CSADDPGYSGNTIYF. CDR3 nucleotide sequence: TGCAGTGCCGACGACCCGGGCTACTCTGGAAACACCATATATTTT.

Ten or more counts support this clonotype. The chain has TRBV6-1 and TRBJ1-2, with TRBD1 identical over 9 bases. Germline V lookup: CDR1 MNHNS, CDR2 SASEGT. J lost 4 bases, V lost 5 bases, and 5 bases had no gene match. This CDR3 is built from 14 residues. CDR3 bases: TGTGCCAGCAGTCAGACAGGGGGGAGCTATGGCTACACCTTC. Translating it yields CASSQTGGSYGYTF.

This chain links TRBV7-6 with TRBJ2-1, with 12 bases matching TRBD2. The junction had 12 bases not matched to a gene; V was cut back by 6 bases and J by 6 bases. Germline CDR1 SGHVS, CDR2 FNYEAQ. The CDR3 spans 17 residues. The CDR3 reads CASSHTTSGSPGNEQFF. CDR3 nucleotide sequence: TGTGCCAGCAGTCATACGACTAGCGGGAGTCCCGGCAATGAGCAGTTCTTC. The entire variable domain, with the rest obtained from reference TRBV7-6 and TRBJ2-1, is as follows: GAGVSQSPRYKVTKRGQDVALRCDPISGHVSLYWYRQALGQGPEFLTYFNYEAQQDKSGLPNDRFSAERPEGSISTLTIQRTEQRDSAMYRCASSHTTSGSPGNEQFFGPGTRLTVL.

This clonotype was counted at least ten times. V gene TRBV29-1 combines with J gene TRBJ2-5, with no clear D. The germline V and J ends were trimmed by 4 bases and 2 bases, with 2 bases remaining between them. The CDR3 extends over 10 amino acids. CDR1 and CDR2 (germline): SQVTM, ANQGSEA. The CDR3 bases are TGCAGCGTTGCACAAGAGACCCAGTACTTC. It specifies CSVAQETQYF. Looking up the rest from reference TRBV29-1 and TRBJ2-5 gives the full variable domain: SAVISQKPSRDICQRGTSLTIQCQVDSQVTMMFWYRQQPGQSLTLIATANQGSEATYESGFVIDKFPISRPNLTFSTLTVSNMSPEDSSIYLCSVAQETQYFGPGTRLLVL.

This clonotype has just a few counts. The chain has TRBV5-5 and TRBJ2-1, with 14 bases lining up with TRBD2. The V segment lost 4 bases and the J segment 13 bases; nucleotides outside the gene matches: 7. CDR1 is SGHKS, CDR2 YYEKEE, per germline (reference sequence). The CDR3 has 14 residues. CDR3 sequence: CASSGGLAGGGQFF. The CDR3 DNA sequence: TGTGCCAGCAGCGGAGGACTAGCGGGAGGTGGTCAGTTCTTC.

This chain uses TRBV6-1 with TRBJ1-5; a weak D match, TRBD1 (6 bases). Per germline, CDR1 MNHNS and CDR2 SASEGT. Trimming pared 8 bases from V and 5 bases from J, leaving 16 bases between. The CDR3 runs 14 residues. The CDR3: CASGTHREDQPQHF. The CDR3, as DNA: TGTGCCAGCGGCACCCACAGGGAGGATCAGCCCCAGCATTTT.

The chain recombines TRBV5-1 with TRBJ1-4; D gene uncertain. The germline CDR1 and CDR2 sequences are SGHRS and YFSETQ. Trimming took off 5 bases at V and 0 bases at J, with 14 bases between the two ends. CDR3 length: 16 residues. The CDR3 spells CASRNSPDATNEKLFF. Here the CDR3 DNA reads TGCGCCAGCAGGAACTCCCCCGATGCAACTAATGAAAAACTGTTTTTT.

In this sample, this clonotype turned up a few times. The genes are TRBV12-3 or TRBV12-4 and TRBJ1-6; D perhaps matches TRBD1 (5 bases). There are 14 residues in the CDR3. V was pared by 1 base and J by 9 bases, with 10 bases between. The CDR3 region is CASSLEGAGSPLHF. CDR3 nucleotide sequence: TGTGCCAGCAGTTTAGAAGGGGCAGGTTCACCCCTCCACTTT.

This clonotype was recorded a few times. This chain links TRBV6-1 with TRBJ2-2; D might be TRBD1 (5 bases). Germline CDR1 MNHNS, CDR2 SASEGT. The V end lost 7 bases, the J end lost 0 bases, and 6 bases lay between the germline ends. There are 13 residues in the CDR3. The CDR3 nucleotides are TGTGCCAGCATAGGGGCGAACACCGGGGAGCTGTTTTTT. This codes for CASIGANTGELFF.

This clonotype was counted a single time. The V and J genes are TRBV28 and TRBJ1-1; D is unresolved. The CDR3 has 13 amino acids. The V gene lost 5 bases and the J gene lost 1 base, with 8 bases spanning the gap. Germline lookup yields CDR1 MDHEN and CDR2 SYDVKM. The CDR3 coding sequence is TGTGCCAGCAGTGCCACCCAGAACACTGAAGCTTTCTTT. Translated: CASSATQNTEAFF. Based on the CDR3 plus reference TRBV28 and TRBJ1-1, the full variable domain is DVKVTQSSRYLVKRTGEKVFLECVQDMDHENMFWYRQDPGLGLRLIYFSYDVKMKEKGDIPEGYSVSREKKERFSLILESASTNQTSMYLCASSATQNTEAFFGQGTRLTVV.

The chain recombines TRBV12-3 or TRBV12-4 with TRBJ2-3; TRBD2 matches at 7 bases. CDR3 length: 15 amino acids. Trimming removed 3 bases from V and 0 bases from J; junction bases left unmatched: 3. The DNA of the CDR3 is TGTGCCAGCAGTTTGTTACTAGCGAGCACAGATACGCAGTATTTT. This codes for CASSLLLASTDTQYF.

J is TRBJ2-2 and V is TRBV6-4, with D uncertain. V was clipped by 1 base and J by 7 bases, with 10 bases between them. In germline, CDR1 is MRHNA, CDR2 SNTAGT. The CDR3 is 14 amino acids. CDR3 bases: TGTGCCAGCAGTGACTATGTTGGTGACGGGGAGCTGTTTTTT. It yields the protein CASSDYVGDGELFF.

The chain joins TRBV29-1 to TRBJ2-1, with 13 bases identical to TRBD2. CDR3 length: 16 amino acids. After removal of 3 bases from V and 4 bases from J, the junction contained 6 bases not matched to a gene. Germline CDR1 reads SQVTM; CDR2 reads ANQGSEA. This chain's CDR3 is CSVEPWTSGSYNEQFF. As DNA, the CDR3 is TGCAGCGTTGAGCCTTGGACTAGCGGGAGTTACAATGAGCAGTTCTTC.

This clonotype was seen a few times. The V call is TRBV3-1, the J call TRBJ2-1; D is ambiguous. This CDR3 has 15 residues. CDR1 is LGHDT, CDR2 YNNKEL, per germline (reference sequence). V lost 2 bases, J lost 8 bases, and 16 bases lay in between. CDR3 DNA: TGTGCCAGCAGCCAAAGGTCCAGTTTCTATGATGAGCAGTTCTTC. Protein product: CASSQRSSFYDEQFF.

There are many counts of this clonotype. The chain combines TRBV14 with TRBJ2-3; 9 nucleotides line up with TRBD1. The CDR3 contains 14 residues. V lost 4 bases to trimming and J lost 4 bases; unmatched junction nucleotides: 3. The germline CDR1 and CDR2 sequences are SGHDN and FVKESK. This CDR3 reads CASSPWTGADTQYF. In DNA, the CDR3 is TGTGCCAGCAGCCCTTGGACAGGGGCAGATACGCAGTATTTT.

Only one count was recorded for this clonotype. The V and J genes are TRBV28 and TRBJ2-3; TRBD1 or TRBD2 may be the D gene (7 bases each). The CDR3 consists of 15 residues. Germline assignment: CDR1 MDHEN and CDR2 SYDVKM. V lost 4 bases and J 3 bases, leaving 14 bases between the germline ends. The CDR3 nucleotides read TGTGCCAGCAGTTCCCCAGGGGGAGGGACAGATACGCAGTATTTT. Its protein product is CASSSPGGGTDTQYF.

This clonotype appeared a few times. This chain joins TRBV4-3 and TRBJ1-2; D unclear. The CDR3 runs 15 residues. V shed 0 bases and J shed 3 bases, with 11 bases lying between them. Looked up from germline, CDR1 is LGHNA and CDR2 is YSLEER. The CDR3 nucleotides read TGCGCCAGCAGCCAAGAAAAGGAGGTGGACTATGGCTACACCTTC. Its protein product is CASSQEKEVDYGYTF.

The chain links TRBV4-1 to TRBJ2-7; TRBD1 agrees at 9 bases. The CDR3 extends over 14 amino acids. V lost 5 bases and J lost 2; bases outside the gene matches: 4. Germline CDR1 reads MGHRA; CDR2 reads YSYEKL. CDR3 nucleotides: TGCGCCAGCAGCTACCGGGACAGGGCCTACGAGCAGTACTTC. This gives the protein CASSYRDRAYEQYF.

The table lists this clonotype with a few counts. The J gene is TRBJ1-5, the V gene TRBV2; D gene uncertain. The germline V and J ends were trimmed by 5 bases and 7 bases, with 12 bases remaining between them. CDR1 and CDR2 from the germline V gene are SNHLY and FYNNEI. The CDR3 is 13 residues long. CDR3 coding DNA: TGTGCCAGCAGTCCTCAGGAGAGGCAGCCCCAGCATTTT. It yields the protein CASSPQERQPQHF.